A selection of T cell receptor beta chains follows, all from one sample in a study of breast tumors, draining lymph nodes, adjacent tissues. TCRdb passed the multiplex PCR reads through MiXCR, listing each CDR3 protein once. The table includes about 200,000 distinct CDR3 sequences, roughly 31% detected once. The sequenced sample was axillary lymph node tissue. The receptors shown here come from a female donor with breast cancer. Some clones in this sample may be carry-over from other donors' samples. Both conserved end residues are part of each CDR3. Fields, in order: D gene, V gene, J gene, clone size, CDR3 protein, CDR3 DNA. D genes are given only for firm matches. Clone size, where shown, is once, few, many, or a class for clones that have expanded.

>TRBD2|TRBV2|TRBJ2-1|.
CASRLTSGGANEQFF
TGTGCCAGCAGGTTGACTAGCGGGGGGGCTAATGAGCAGTTCTTC
>.|TRBV12-3/TRBV12-4|TRBJ1-6|.
CASSLQGRTAGNSPLHF
TGTGCCAGCAGCTTACAGGGCAGGACGGCAGGGAATTCACCCCTCCACTTT
>TRBD1|TRBV20-1|TRBJ1-5|.
CSARRHRDREYQPQHF
TGCAGTGCTAGGAGGCACCGGGACAGGGAGTATCAGCCCCAGCATTTT
>.|TRBV20-1|TRBJ2-1|.
CSAGTGWANEQFF
TGCAGTGCCGGTACAGGGTGGGCCAATGAGCAGTTCTTC
>TRBD1|TRBV5-5|TRBJ1-1|.
CASSFTGDTEAFF
TGTGCCAGCAGCTTTACAGGGGACACTGAAGCTTTCTTT
>.|TRBV4-3|TRBJ2-3|many
CASSQVDRDTQYF
TGCGCCAGCAGCCAAGTTGACAGAGATACGCAGTATTTT
>.|TRBV6-5|TRBJ2-3|many
CASSHGETGRDTQYF
TGTGCCAGCAGTCACGGGGAGACGGGACGGGATACGCAGTATTTT
>.|TRBV12-5|TRBJ2-1|many
CASGLGGYSYNEQFF
TGTGCTAGTGGTTTAGGCGGATACTCCTACAATGAGCAGTTCTTC
>.|TRBV7-9|TRBJ2-1|.
CASSLAPSSYNEQFF
TGTGCCAGCAGCTTAGCCCCATCGTCCTACAATGAGCAGTTCTTC
>.|TRBV5-1|TRBJ1-1|few
CASSLVAGNTEAFF
TGCGCCAGCAGCTTGGTAGCAGGGAATACTGAAGCTTTCTTT
>.|TRBV20-1|TRBJ1-1|.
CSASLRRLTVTEAFF
TGCAGTGCTAGCCTGAGACGCTTGACGGTAACTGAAGCTTTCTTT
>.|TRBV6-6|TRBJ2-3|many
CASSPKGTDTQYF
TGTGCCAGCAGTCCTAAGGGCACAGATACGCAGTATTTT
>TRBD2|TRBV5-1|TRBJ2-3|many
CASSLGPSGSTDTQYF
TGCGCCAGCAGCTTGGGTCCTAGCGGGAGCACAGATACGCAGTATTTT
>.|TRBV2|TRBJ2-1|.
CASSENHGGYNEQFF
TGTGCCAGCAGTGAAAACCACGGCGGTTACAATGAGCAGTTCTTC
>TRBD1|TRBV18|TRBJ1-4|few
CASTPDRVNEKLFF
TGTGCCAGCACGCCAGACAGGGTTAATGAAAAACTGTTTTTT
>.|TRBV18|TRBJ2-2|few
CASSPVPGPPSGELFF
TGTGCCAGCTCACCCGTCCCGGGACCACCCTCCGGGGAGCTGTTTTTT
>.|TRBV2|TRBJ2-7|many
CASRLGSGGRPEQYF
TGTGCCAGCAGATTAGGGTCAGGAGGCCGCCCCGAGCAGTACTTC
>TRBD1|TRBV7-9|TRBJ2-5|many
CASSPRGTGGRMETQYF
TGTGCCAGCAGCCCTAGGGGGACAGGGGGCCGTATGGAGACCCAGTACTTC
>TRBD1|TRBV6-5|TRBJ1-1|.
CASRQPPGTAGTEAFF
TGTGCCAGCAGGCAACCACCCGGGACAGCCGGAACTGAAGCTTTCTTT
>.|TRBV6-1|TRBJ1-5|.
CASSVEWGGDQPQHF
TGTGCCAGCAGTGTTGAGTGGGGAGGCGATCAGCCCCAGCATTTT
>TRBD1|TRBV5-6|TRBJ1-2|.
CASSRYLGQGAGYTF
TGTGCCAGCAGCAGATACCTGGGACAGGGGGCAGGCTACACCTTC
>TRBD2|TRBV24-1|TRBJ2-1|.
CATRTSGRAGYNEQFF
TGTGCCACCAGGACTAGCGGGAGGGCTGGCTACAATGAGCAGTTCTTC
>TRBD1|TRBV5-8|TRBJ1-4|many
CASSSDRAGWNEKLFF
TGTGCCAGCAGCTCGGACAGGGCAGGTTGGAATGAAAAACTGTTTTTT
>.|TRBV30|TRBJ2-5|many
CAWRGRLYQETQYF
TGTGCCTGGAGGGGCAGGCTATACCAAGAGACCCAGTACTTC
>TRBD2|TRBV19|TRBJ2-1|many
CASSITGEGYNEQFF
TGTGCCAGTAGTATAACCGGGGAGGGCTACAATGAGCAGTTCTTC
>.|TRBV5-1|TRBJ2-1|many
CASSPDLGSYNEQFF
TGCGCCAGCAGCCCGGACCTCGGCTCCTACAATGAGCAGTTCTTC
>TRBD2|TRBV10-1|TRBJ2-1|few
CASSEAGGPYNEQFF
TGCGCCAGCAGTGAGGCGGGGGGGCCCTACAATGAGCAGTTCTTC
>.|TRBV3-1|TRBJ2-3|.
CASSQAKGTSWADTQYF
TGTGCCAGCAGCCAAGCCAAGGGGACTTCCTGGGCAGATACGCAGTATTTT
>TRBD2|TRBV7-9|TRBJ2-1|many
CASSRTLAGLYNEQFF
TGTGCCAGCAGCCGAACACTAGCGGGCCTTTACAATGAGCAGTTCTTC
>TRBD2|TRBV12-3/TRBV12-4|TRBJ2-5|.
CASEAGEGETQYF
TGTGCCAGCGAAGCGGGAGAGGGTGAGACCCAGTACTTC
>.|TRBV2|TRBJ2-7|many
CASRGQQYEQYF
TGTGCCAGCAGAGGACAGCAATACGAGCAGTACTTC